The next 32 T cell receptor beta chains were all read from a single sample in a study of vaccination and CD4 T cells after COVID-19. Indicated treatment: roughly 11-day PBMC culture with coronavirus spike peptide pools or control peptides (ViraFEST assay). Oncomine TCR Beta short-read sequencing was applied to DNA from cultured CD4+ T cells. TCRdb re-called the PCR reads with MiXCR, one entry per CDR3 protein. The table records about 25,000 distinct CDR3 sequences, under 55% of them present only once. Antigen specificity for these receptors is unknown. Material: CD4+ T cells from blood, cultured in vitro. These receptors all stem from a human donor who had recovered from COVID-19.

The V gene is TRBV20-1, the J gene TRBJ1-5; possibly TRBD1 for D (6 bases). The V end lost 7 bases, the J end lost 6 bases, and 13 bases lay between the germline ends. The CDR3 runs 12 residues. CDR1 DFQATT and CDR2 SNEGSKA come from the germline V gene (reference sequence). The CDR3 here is CSVQGRSQPQHF. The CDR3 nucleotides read TGCAGTGTACAGGGAAGGAGTCAGCCCCAGCATTTT.

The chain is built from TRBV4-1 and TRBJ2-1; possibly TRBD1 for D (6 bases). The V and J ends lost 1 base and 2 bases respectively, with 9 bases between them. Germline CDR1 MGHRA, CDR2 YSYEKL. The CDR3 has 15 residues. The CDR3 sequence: CASSQGWGPYNEQFF. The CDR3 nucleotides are TGCGCCAGCAGCCAAGGTTGGGGGCCCTACAATGAGCAGTTCTTC.

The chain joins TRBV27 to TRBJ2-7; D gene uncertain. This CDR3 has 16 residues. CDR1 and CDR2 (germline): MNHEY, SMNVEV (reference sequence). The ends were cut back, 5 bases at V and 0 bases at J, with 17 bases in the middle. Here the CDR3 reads CASSPRTSTLSYEQYF. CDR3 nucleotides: TGTGCCAGCAGTCCACGGACGTCCACTCTCTCCTACGAGCAGTACTTC.

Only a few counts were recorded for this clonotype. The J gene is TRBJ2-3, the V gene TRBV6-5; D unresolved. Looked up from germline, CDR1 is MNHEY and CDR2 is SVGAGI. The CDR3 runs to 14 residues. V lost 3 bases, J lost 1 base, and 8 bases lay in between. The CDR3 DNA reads TGTGCCAGCAGTTATTGTCAGGGCACAGATACGCAGTATTTT. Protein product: CASSYCQGTDTQYF.

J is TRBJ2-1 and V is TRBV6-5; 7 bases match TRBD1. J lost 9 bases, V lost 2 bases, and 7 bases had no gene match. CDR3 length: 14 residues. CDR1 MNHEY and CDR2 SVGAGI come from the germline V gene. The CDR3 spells CASSYRQGASEQFF. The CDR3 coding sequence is TGTGCCAGCAGTTACCGACAGGGAGCGAGTGAGCAGTTCTTC.

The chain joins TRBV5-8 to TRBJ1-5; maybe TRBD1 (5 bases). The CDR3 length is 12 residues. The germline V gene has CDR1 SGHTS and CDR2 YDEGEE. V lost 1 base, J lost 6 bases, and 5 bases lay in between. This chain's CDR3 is CASSLRGQPQHF. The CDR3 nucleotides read TGTGCCAGCAGCTTGAGGGGTCAGCCCCAGCATTTT.

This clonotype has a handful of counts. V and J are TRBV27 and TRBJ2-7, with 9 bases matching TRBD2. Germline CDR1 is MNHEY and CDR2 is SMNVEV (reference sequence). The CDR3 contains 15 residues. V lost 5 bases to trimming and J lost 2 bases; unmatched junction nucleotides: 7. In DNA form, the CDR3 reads TGTGCCAGCAGTCCCGTAGCGGGAGCGGCCTACGAGCAGTACTTC. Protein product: CASSPVAGAAYEQYF.

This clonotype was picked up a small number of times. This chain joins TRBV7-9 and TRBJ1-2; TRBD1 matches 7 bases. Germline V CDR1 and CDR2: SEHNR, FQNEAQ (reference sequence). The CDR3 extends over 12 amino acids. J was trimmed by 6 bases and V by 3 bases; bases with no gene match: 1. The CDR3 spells CASSFGTDGYTF. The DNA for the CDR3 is TGTGCCAGCAGCTTCGGGACAGATGGCTACACCTTC.

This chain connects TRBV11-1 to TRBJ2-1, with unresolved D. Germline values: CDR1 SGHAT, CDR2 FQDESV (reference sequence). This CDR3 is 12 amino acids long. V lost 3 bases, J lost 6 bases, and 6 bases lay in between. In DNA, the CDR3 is TGTGCCAGCAGCTTCAGCTTCAATGAGCAGTTCTTC. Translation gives CASSFSFNEQFF.

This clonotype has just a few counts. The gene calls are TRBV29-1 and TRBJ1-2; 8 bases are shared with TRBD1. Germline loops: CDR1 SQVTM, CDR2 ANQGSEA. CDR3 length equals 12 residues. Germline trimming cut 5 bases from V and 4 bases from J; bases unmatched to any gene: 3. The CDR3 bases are TGCAGCGTTCGACAGGGGTCCTATGGCTACACCTTC. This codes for CSVRQGSYGYTF. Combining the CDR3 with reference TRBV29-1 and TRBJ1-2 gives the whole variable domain SAVISQKPSRDICQRGTSLTIQCQVDSQVTMMFWYRQQPGQSLTLIATANQGSEATYESGFVIDKFPISRPNLTFSTLTVSNMSPEDSSIYLCSVRQGSYGYTFGSGTRLTVV.

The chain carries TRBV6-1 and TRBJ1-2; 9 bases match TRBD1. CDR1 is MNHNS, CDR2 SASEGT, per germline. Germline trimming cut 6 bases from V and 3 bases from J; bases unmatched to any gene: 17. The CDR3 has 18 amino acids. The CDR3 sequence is CASSSSWDREFAYYGYTF. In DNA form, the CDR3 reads TGTGCCAGCAGCTCCTCCTGGGACAGGGAGTTCGCCTACTATGGCTACACCTTC.

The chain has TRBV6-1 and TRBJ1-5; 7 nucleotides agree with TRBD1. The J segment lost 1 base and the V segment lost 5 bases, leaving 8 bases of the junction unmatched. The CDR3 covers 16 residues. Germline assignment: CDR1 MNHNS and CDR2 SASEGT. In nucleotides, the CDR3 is TGTGCCAGCAGTAAAATGACAGGGACAAGCAATCAGCCCCAGCATTTT. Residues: CASSKMTGTSNQPQHF.

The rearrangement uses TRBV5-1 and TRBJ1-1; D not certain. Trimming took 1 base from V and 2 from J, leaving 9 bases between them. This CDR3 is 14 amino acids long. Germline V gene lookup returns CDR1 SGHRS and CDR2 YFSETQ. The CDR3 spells CASSLSAGNTEAFF. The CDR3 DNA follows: TGCGCCAGCAGCTTGTCAGCCGGAAACACTGAAGCTTTCTTT.

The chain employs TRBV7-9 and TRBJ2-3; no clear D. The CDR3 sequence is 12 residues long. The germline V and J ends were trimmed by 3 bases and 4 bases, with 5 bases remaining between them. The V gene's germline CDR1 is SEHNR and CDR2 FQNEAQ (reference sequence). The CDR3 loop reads CASSFRADTQYF. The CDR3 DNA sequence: TGTGCCAGCAGCTTCCGGGCAGATACGCAGTATTTT. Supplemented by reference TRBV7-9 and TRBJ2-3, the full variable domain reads DTGVSQNPRHKITKRGQNVTFRCDPISEHNRLYWYRQTLGQGPEFLTYFQNEAQLEKSRLLSDRFSAERPKGSFSTLEIQRTEQGDSAMYLCASSFRADTQYFGPGTRLTVL.

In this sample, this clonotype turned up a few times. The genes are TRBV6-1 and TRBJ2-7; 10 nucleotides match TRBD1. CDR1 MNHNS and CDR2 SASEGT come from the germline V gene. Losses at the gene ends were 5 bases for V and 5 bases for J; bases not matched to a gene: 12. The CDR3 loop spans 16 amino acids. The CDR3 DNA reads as TGTGCCAGCAGTTTACTTCCGCGACAGGGGGCCCACGAGCAGTACTTC. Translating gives CASSLLPRQGAHEQYF.

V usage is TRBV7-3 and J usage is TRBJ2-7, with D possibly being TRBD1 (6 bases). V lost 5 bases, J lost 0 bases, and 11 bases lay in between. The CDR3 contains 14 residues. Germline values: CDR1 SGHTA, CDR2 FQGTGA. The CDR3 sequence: CASSKTGNSYEQYF. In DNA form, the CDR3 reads TGTGCCAGCAGCAAAACAGGGAACTCCTACGAGCAGTACTTC. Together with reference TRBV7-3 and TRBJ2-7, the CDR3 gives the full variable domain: GAGVSQTPSNKVTEKGKYVELRCDPISGHTALYWYRQSLGQGPEFLIYFQGTGAADDSGLPNDRFFAVRPEGSVSTLKIQRTERGDSAVYLCASSKTGNSYEQYFGPGTRLTVT.

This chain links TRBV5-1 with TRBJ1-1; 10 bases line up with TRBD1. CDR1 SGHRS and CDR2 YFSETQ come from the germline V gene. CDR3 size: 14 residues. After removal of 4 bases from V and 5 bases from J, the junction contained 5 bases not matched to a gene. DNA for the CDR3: TGCGCCAGCAGCCCAGGACAGGGGGGAACTGAAGCTTTCTTT. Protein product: CASSPGQGGTEAFF.

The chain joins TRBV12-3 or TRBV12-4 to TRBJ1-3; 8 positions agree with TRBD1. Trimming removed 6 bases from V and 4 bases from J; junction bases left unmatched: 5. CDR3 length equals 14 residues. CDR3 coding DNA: TGTGCCAGCAGGCAGGGGGCGCGAGGAAACACCATATATTTT. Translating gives CASRQGARGNTIYF.

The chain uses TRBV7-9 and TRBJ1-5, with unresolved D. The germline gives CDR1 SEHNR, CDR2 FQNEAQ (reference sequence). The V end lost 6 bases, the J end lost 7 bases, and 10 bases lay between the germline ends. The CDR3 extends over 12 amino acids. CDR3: CASSRGKQPQHF. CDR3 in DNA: TGTGCCAGCAGTCGGGGAAAGCAGCCCCAGCATTTT.

CDR3 in DNA: TGCAGTGCCCTACAGGGGGGAAACTATGGCTACACCTTC. Its protein product is CSALQGGNYGYTF. This chain uses TRBV20-1 with TRBJ1-2; 8 positions match TRBD1. The CDR3 covers 13 residues. Per the germline V gene, CDR1 is DFQATT and CDR2 is SNEGSKA (reference sequence). The ends lost 6 bases at V and 2 bases at J; junction bases unmatched: 5.

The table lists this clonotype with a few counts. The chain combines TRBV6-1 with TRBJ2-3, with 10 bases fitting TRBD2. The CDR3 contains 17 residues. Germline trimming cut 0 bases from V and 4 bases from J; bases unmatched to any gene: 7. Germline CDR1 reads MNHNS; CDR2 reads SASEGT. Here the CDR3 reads CASSEALGLAGADTQYF. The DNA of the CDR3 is TGTGCCAGCAGTGAAGCGCTTGGTCTAGCGGGGGCAGATACGCAGTATTTT.

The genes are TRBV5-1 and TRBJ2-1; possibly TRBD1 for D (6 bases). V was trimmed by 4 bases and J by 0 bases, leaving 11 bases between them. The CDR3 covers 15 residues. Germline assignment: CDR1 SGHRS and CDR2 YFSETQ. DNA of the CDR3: TGCGCCAGCAGCGCCCCGGACAGCTCCTACAATGAGCAGTTCTTC. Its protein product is CASSAPDSSYNEQFF.

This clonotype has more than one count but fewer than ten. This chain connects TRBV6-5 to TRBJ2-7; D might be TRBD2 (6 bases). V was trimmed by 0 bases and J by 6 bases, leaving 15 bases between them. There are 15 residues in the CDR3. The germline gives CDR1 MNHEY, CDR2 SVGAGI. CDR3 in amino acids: CASSYSGTYPVEQYF. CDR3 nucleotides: TGTGCCAGCAGTTACTCCGGGACTTACCCTGTCGAGCAGTACTTC.

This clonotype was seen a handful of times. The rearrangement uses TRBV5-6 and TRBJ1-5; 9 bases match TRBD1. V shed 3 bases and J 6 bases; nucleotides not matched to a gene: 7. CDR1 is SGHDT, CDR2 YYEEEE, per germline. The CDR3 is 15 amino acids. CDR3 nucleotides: TGTGCCAGCAGCTGGGGACAGGGTCGGGTTCAGCCCCAGCATTTT. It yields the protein CASSWGQGRVQPQHF.

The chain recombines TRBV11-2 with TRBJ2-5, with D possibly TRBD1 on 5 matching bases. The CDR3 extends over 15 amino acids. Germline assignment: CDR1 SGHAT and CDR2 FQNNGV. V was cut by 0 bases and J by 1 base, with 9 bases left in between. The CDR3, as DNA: TGTGCCAGCAGCTTAGATTACAGGACCCAAGAGACCCAGTACTTC. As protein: CASSLDYRTQETQYF. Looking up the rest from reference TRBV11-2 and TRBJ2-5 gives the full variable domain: EAGVAQSPRYKIIEKRQSVAFWCNPISGHATLYWYQQILGQGPKLLIQFQNNGVVDDSQLPKDRFSAERLKGVDSTLKIQPAKLEDSAVYLCASSLDYRTQETQYFGPGTRLLVL.

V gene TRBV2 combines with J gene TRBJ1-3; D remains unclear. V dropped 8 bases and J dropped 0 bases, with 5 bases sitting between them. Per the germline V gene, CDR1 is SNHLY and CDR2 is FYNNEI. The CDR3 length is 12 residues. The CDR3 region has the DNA TGTGCCAGCGGCCTCTCTGGAAACACCATATATTTT. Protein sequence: CASGLSGNTIYF.

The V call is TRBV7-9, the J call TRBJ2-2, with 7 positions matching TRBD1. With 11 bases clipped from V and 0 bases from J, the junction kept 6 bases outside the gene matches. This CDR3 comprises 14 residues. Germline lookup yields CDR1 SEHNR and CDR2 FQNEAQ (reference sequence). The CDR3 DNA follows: TGTGCCTCCAGCCAGGGGGCGAACACCGGGGAGCTGTTTTTT. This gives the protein CASSQGANTGELFF.

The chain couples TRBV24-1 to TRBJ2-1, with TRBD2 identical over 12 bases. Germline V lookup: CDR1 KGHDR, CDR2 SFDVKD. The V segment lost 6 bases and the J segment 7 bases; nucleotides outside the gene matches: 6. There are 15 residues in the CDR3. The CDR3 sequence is CATSLTSGGRNEQFF. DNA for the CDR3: TGTGCCACCAGTTTAACTAGCGGGGGGAGAAATGAGCAGTTCTTC.

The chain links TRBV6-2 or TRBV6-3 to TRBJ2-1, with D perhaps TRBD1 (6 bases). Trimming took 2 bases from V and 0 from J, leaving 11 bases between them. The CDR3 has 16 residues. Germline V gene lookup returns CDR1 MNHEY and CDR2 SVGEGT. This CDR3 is CASSYRQVLSYNEQFF. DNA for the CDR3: TGTGCCAGCAGTTACCGACAGGTTCTCTCCTACAATGAGCAGTTCTTC.

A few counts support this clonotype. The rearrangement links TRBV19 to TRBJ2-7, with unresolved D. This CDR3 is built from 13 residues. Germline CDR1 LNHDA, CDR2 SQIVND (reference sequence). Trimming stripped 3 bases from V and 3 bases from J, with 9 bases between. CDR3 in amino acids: CASSIGYDYEQYF. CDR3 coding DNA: TGTGCCAGTAGTATCGGTTATGACTACGAGCAGTACTTC.

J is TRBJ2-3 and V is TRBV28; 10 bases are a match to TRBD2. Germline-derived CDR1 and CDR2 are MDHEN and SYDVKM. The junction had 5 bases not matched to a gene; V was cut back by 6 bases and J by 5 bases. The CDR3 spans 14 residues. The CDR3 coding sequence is TGTGCCAGCAGACGAGCGGGAGGGCAAGATACGCAGTATTTT. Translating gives CASRRAGGQDTQYF.

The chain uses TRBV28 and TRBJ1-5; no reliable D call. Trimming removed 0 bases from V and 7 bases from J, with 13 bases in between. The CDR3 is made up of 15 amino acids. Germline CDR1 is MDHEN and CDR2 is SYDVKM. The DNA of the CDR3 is TGTGCCAGCAGTTTATGGGGTGTGGAATTACAGCCCCAGCATTTT. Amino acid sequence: CASSLWGVELQPQHF.